Below, one T cell receptor beta chain is given with its context. Some clones are missing from TCRdb's copy, which holds only in-frame ones; the method was immunoSEQ multiplex PCR. Of roughly 2.2 million clones detected, just over 90% appear once; the ten largest clones hold roughly 0.36%. These data originate in a study of shared clonotypes between healthy human individuals. V lost 1 base and J 0 bases, leaving 22 bases between the germline ends. Germline V gene data show CDR1 as SGHVS and CDR2 as FQNEAQ. This CDR3 comprises 20 residues. Material for sequencing was naive CD4+ T cells from PBMCs. Sample subset: CD45RA+ positively selected. This rearrangement joins TRBV7-8 to TRBJ1-5; D gene unclear. The clonotype was recovered from a man in his late teens or twenties in good health. Some clones in this sample may be carry-over from other donors' samples. The CDR3 DNA sequence: TGTGCCAGCAGCTTAGGTGTCCGGGAGTTACCTTCCTATAGCAATCAGCCCCAGCATTTT. It encodes CASSLGVRELPSYSNQPQHF. The variable domain in full, completed from reference TRBV7-8 and TRBJ1-5, reads GAGVSQSPRYKVAKRGQDVALRCDPISGHVSLFWYQQALGQGPEFLTYFQNEAQLDKSGLPSDRFFAERPEGSVSTLKIQRTQQEDSAVYLCASSLGVRELPSYSNQPQHFGDGTRLSIL.